This note documents a single TCR beta chain sequence. Its antigen remains unknown. The entry originates in a study of cytomegalovirus exposure and HLA in healthy donors. Study-level results: Certain sequence variants were highly shared and formed a cluster, and this cluster was likely a sequencing artifact. An analysis was carried out later, and it reportedly showed fewer N-insertions in an Asian-associated ancestry cluster than the approximately 680-donor mean. Specific recognition of CMV antigens was confirmed in vitro for three chains (all CMV-associated).

The PCR made use of 60 Vbeta and 13 Jbeta primers. Under the authors' procedure: Among the unique TCR beta chains that a later analysis counted, 70 million to 85 million in all, 10 million to 11 million were shared. Some clones are missing from TCRdb's copy, which holds only in-frame ones; the method was immunoSEQ multiplex PCR. That table furnishes V, J and clone size, whereas the DNA furnished D and trimming. The data hold around 150,000 clones, with less than 90% observed a single time. Sequencing was performed on PBMCs. This TCR came from a man aged 50-60 years in good health and CMV-seropositive.

The CDR3 DNA reads as TGTGCCATCAGTGAGTCGGTTAGCTCCTATAATTCACCCCTCCACTTT. Translating gives CAISESVSSYNSPLHF. The rearrangement links TRBV10-3 to TRBJ1-6; D unresolved. V lost 0 bases and J 0 bases, leaving 6 bases between the germline ends. The V gene's germline CDR1 is ENHRY and CDR2 SYGVKD. This CDR3 region has 16 residues.